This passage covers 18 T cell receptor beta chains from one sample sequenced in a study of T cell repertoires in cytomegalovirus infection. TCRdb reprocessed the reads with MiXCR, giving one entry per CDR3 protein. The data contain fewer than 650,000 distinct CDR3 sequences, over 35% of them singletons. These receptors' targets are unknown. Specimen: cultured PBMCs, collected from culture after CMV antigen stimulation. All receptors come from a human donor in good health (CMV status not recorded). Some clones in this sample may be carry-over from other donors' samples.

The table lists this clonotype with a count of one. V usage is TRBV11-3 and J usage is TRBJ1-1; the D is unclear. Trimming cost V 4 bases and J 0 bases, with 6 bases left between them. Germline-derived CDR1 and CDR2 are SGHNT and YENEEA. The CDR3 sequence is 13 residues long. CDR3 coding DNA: TGTGCCAGCAGCTCCGACGTGAACACTGAAGCTTTCTTT. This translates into CASSSDVNTEAFF.

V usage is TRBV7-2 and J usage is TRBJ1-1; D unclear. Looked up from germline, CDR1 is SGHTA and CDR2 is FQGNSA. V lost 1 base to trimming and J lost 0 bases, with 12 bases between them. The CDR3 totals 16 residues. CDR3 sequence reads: CASSLDSLVMNTEAFF. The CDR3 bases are TGTGCCAGCAGCTTAGATTCGCTCGTTATGAACACTGAAGCTTTCTTT.

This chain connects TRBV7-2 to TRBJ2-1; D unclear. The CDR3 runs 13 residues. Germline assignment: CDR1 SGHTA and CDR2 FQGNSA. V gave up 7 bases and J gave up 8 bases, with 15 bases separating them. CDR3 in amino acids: CASTLGRGYEQFF. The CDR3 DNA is TGTGCCAGCACCTTGGGTCGCGGCTATGAGCAGTTCTTC.

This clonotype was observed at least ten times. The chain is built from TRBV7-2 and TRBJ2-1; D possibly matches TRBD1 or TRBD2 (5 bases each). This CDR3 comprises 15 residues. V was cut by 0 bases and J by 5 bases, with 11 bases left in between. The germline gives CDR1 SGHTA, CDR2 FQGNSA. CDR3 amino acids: CASSLAGTQNNEQFF. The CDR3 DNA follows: TGTGCCAGCAGCTTAGCAGGGACCCAAAACAATGAGCAGTTCTTC.

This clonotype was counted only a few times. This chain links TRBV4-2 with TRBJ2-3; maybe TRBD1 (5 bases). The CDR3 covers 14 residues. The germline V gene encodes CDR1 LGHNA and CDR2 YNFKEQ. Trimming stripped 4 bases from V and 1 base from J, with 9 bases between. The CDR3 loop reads CASSRGHRTDTQYF. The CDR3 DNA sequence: TGTGCCAGCAGCCGCGGACACCGCACAGATACGCAGTATTTT.

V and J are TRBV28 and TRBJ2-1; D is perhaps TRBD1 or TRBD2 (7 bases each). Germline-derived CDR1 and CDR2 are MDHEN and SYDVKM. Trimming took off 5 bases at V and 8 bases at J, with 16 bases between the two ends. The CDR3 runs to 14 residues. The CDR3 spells CASSQSQGRDEQFF. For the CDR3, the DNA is TGTGCCAGCAGTCAATCACAGGGGAGGGATGAGCAGTTCTTC.

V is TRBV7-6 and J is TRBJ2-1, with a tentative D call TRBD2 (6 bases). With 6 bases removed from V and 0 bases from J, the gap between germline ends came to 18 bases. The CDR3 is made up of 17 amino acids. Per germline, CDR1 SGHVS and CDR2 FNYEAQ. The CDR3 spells CASRPGTGGSSYNEQFF. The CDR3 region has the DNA TGTGCCAGCAGGCCCGGGACTGGGGGGAGCTCCTACAATGAGCAGTTCTTC.

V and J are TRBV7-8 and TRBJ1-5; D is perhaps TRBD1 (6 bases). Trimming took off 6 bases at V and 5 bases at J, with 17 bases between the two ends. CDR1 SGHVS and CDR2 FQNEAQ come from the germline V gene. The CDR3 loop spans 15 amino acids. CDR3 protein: CASSMTGTTHQPQHF. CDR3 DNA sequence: TGTGCCAGCAGTATGACCGGGACAACTCATCAGCCCCAGCATTTT. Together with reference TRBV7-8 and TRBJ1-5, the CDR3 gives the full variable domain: GAGVSQSPRYKVAKRGQDVALRCDPISGHVSLFWYQQALGQGPEFLTYFQNEAQLDKSGLPSDRFFAERPEGSVSTLKIQRTQQEDSAVYLCASSMTGTTHQPQHFGDGTRLSIL.

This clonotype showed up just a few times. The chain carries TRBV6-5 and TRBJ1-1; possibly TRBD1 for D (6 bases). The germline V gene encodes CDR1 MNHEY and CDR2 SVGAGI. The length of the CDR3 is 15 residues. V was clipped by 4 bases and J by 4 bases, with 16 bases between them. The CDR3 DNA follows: TGTGCCAGCAGTTCAGGGGTTGCGGGGGGCACTGAAGCTTTCTTT. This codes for CASSSGVAGGTEAFF.

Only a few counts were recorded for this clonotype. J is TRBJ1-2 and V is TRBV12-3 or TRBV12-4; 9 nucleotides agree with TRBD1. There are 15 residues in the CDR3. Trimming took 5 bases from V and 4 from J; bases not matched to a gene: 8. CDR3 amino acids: CASSPTDRGAYGYTF. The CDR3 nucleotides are TGTGCCAGCAGTCCGACCGACAGGGGGGCCTATGGCTACACCTTC.

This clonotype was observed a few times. CDR3: CASSQDRRMRGNSPLHF. The CDR3 DNA reads TGCGCCAGCAGCCAAGATCGCCGGATGAGGGGTAATTCACCCCTCCACTTT. The rearrangement joins TRBV4-1 to TRBJ1-6; TRBD1 is a possible D gene (5 bases). Germline-derived CDR1 and CDR2 are MGHRA and YSYEKL. V lost 0 bases and J 6 bases, leaving 15 bases between the germline ends. This CDR3 comprises 17 residues.

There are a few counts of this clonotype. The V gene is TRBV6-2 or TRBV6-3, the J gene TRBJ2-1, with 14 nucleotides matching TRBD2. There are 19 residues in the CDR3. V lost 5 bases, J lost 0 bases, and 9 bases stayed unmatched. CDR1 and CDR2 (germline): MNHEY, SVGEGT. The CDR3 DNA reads TGTGCCAGCAGTACGACCTGGACTAGCGGGAGGCACTCCTACAATGAGCAGTTCTTC. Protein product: CASSTTWTSGRHSYNEQFF.

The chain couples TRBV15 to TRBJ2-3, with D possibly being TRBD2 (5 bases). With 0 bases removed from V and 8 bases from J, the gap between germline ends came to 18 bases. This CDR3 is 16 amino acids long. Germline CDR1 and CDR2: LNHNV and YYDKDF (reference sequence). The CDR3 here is CATSRDRGSAQSTQYF. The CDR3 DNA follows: TGTGCCACCAGCAGAGATCGGGGAAGTGCGCAGAGTACGCAGTATTTT.

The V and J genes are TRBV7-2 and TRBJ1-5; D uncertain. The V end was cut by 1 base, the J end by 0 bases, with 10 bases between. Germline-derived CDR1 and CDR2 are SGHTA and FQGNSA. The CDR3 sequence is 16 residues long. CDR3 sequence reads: CASSLVTSPSNQPQHF. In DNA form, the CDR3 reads TGTGCCAGCAGCTTAGTAACGTCCCCTAGCAATCAGCCCCAGCATTTT.

The CDR3 DNA follows: TGTGCCAGCAGCCCTGGACTAGCGGGAGGCGGGGAGCTGTTTTTT. It yields the protein CASSPGLAGGGELFF. This sequence joins TRBV7-2 and TRBJ2-2, with 14 bases matching TRBD2. Germline CDR1 SGHTA, CDR2 FQGNSA. With V trimmed by 5 bases and J by 7 bases, 3 bases remained unmatched. There are 15 residues in the CDR3. Filled out from reference TRBV7-2 and TRBJ2-2, the complete variable domain reads GAGVSQSPSNKVTEKGKDVELRCDPISGHTALYWYRQSLGQGLEFLIYFQGNSAPDKSGLPSDRFSAERTGGSVSTLTIQRTQQEDSAVYLCASSPGLAGGGELFFGEGSRLTVL.

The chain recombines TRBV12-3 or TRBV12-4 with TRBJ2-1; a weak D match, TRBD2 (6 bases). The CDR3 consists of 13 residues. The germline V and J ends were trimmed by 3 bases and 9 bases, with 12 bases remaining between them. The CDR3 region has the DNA TGTGCCAGCAGTTTTGGCGGGGTTGTTGAGCAGTTCTTC. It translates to CASSFGGVVEQFF.

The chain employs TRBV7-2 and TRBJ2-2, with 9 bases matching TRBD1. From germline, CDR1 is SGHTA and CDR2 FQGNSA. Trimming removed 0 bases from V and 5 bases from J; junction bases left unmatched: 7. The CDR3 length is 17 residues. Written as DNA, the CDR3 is TGTGCCAGCAGCTTAGCGCCGGGGACAGGGCTTACCGGGGAGCTGTTTTTT. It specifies CASSLAPGTGLTGELFF.

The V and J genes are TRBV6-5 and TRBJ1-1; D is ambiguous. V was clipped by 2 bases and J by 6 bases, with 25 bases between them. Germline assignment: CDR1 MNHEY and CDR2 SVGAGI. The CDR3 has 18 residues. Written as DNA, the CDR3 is TGTGCCAGCAGTTACATCGGAGGGCTTCGAATTCTCCACTCTGAAGCTTTCTTT. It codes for CASSYIGGLRILHSEAFF.